This T cell receptor beta chain originates from a study of cytomegalovirus exposure and HLA in healthy donors. Concerning this clone itself: What it binds is unknown.

Study results and caveats: A prior analysis recorded that most TCR beta V segments were productive about 87% or about 30% of the time. The listing of some 170 TCR beta chains classed them as cytomegalovirus-associated. Analysis was carried out at a later point, and it linked a missense DCLRE1C variant to TCR beta V- and J-gene trimming.

The germline gives CDR1 SNHLY, CDR2 FYNNEI. This CDR3 contains 13 residues. With 6 bases removed from V and 7 bases from J, the gap between germline ends came to 15 bases. The PCR had 60 Vbeta and 13 Jbeta primers. In the original analysis: Unique TCR beta chains numbered roughly 83 million in a later analysis, with about 11 million shared. Libraries were prepared by immunoSEQ multiplex PCR; TCRdb keeps only in-frame clonotypes and omits some of them. The D gene and trimming were derived from the DNA, and the V and J assignments and clone size from that table. Among some 200,000 clones, approximately 82% were seen once, and the ten largest hold about 0.63%.

This sequence originates from a man between 18 and 35 years old in good health and CMV-seronegative. V and J are TRBV2 and TRBJ1-2; no definite D call. Sequences were obtained from PBMCs. The CDR3 nucleotides are TGTGCCAGCAGGAGCTCCCAGTCAGGTGGCTACACCTTC. Residues: CASRSSQSGGYTF.